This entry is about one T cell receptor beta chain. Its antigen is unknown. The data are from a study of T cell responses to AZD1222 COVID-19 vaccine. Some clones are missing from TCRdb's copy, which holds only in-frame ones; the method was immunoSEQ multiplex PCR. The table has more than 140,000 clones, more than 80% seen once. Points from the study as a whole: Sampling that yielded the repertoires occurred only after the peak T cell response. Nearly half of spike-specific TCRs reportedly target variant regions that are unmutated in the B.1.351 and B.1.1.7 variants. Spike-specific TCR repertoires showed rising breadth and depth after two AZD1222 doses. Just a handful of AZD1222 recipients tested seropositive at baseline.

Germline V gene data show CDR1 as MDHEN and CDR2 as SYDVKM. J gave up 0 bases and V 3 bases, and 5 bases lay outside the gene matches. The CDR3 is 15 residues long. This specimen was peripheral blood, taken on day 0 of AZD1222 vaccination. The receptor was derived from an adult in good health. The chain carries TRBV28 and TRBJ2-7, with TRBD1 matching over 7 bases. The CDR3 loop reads CASSFQQGHSYEQYF. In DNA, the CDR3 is TGTGCCAGCAGTTTCCAACAGGGGCACTCCTACGAGCAGTACTTC.